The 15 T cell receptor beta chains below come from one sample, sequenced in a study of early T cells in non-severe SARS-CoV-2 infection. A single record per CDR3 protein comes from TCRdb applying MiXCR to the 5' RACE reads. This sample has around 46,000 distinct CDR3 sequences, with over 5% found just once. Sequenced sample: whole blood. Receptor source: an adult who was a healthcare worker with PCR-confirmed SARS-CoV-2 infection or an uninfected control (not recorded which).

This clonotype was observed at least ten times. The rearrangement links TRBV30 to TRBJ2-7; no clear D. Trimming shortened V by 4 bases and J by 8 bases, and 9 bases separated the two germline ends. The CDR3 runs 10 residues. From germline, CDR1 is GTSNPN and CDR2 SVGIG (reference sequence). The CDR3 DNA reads TGTGCCTGGACTCACGAAAAGCAGTACTTC. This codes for CAWTHEKQYF. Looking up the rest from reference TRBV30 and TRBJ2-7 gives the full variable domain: SQTIHQWPATLVQPVGSPLSLECTVEGTSNPNLYWYRQAAGRGLQLLFYSVGIGQISSEVPQNLSASRPQDRQFILSSKKLLLSDSGFYLCAWTHEKQYFGPGTRLTVT.

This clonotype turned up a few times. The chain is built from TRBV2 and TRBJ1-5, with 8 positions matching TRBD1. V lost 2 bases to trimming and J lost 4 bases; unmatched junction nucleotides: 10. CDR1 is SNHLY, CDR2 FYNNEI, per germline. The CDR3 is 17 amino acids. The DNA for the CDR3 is TGTGCCAGCAGTGAACCGCCCCTCCGACAGGGGAATCAGCCCCAGCATTTT. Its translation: CASSEPPLRQGNQPQHF.

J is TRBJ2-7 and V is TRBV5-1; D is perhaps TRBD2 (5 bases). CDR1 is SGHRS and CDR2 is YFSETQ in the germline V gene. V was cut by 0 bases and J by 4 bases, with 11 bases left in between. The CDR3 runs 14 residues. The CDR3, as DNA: TGCGCCAGCAGCTTGGCGTCGCTAGCTTACGAGCAGTACTTC. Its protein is CASSLASLAYEQYF.

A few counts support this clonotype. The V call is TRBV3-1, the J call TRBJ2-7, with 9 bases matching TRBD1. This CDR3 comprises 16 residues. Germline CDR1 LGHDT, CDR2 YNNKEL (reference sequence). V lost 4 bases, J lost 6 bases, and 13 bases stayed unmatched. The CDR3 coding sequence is TGTGCCAGCAGCCTCCGGGCCGGGACAGGGTACAGCGAGCAGTACTTC. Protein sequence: CASSLRAGTGYSEQYF.

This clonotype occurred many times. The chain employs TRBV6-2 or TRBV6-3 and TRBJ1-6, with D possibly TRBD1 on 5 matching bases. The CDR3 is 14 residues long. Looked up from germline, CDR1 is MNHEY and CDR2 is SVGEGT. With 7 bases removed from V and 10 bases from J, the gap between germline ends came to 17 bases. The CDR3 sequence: CASTNAGVLSPLHF. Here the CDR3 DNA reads TGTGCCAGCACCAACGCGGGGGTTTTGTCACCCCTCCACTTT.

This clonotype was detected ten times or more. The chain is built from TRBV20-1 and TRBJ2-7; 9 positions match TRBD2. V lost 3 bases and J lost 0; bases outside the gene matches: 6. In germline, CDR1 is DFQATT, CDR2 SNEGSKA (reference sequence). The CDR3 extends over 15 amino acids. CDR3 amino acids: CSASPPGLASYEQYF. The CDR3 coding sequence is TGCAGTGCTAGTCCCCCGGGACTAGCCTCCTACGAGCAGTACTTC.

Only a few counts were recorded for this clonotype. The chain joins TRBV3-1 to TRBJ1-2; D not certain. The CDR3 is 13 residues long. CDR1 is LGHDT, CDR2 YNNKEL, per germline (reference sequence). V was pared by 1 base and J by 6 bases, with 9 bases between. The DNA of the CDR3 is TGTGCCAGCAGCCAAGTAGGAACTAATGGCTACACCTTC. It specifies CASSQVGTNGYTF.

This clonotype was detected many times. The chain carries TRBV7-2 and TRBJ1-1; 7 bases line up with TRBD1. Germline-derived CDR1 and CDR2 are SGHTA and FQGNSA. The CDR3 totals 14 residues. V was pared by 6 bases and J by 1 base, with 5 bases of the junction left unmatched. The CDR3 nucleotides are TGTGCCAGCAGTTCCTGGACAGGGAACACTGAAGCTTTCTTT. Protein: CASSSWTGNTEAFF.

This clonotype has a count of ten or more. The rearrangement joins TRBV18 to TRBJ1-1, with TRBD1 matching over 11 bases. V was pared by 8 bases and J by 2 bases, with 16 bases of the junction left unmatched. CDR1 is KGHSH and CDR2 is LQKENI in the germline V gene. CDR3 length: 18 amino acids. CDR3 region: CASTIRSGTGGDNTEAFF. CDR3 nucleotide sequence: TGTGCCAGCACCATCAGGAGCGGGACAGGGGGTGATAACACTGAAGCTTTCTTT.

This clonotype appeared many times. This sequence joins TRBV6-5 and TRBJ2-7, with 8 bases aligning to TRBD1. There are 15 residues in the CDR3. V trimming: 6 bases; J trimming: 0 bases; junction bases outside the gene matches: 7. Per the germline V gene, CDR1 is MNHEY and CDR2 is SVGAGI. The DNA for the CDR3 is TGTGCCAGCAGATCAGAACAGGGGGTCTCCTACGAGCAGTACTTC. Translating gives CASRSEQGVSYEQYF.

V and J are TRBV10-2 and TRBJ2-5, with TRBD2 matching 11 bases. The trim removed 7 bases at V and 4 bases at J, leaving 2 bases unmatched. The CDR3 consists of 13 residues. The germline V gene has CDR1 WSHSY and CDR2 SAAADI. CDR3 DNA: TGCGCCAGCAACGGACTAGCGGGAGAGACCCAGTACTTC. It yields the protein CASNGLAGETQYF.

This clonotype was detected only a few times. Here the CDR3 reads CASSFGTSGAYNEQFF. CDR3 bases: TGTGCCAGCAGCTTTGGGACTAGCGGGGCGTACAATGAGCAGTTCTTC. The chain carries TRBV7-2 and TRBJ2-1, with 13 bases lining up with TRBD2. After removal of 3 bases from V and 4 bases from J, the junction contained 3 bases not matched to a gene. Germline CDR1 and CDR2: SGHTA and FQGNSA. This CDR3 spans 16 amino acids. The full variable domain, with the rest looked up from reference TRBV7-2 and TRBJ2-1, is GAGVSQSPSNKVTEKGKDVELRCDPISGHTALYWYRQSLGQGLEFLIYFQGNSAPDKSGLPSDRFSAERTGGSVSTLTIQRTQQEDSAVYLCASSFGTSGAYNEQFFGPGTRLTVL.

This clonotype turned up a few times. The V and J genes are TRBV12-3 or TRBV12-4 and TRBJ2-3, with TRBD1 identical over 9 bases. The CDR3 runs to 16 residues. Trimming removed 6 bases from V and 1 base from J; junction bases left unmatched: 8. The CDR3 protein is CASSRGTGTGTDTQYF. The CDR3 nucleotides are TGTGCCAGCAGCCGCGGGACAGGGACTGGCACAGATACGCAGTATTTT.

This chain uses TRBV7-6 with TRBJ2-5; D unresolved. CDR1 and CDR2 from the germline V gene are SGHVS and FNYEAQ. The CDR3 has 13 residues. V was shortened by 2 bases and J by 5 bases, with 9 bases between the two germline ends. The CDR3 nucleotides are TGTGCCAGCAGCTTAATGGGGTTCGAGACCCAGTACTTC. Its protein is CASSLMGFETQYF.

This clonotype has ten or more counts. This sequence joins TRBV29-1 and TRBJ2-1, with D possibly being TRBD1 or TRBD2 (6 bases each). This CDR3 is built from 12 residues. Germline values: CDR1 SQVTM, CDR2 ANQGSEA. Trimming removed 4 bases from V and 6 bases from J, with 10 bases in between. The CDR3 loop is CSVGEGGNEQFF. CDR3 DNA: TGCAGCGTTGGAGAGGGGGGCAATGAGCAGTTCTTC.